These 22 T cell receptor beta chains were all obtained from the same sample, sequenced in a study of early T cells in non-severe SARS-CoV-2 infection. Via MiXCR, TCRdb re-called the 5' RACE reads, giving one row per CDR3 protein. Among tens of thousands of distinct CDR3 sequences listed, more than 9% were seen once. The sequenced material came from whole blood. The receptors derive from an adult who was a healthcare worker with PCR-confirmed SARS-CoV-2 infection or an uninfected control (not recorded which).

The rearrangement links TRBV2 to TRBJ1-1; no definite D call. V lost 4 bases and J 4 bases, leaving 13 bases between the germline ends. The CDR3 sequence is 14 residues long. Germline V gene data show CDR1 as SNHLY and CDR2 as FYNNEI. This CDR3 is CASSGRGRVTEAFF. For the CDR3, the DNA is TGTGCCAGCAGTGGCCGGGGAAGGGTCACTGAAGCTTTCTTT.

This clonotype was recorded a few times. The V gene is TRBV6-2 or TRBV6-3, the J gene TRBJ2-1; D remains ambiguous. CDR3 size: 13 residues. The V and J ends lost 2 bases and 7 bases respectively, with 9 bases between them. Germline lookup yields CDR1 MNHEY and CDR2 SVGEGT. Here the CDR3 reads CASSYHFTNEQFF. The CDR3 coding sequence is TGTGCCAGCAGTTACCACTTTACGAATGAGCAGTTCTTC.

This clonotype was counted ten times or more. The CDR3 nucleotides are TGTGCCAGCAGCTTTTTCACAGGCTATGGCTACACCTTC. It specifies CASSFFTGYGYTF. The chain couples TRBV5-4 to TRBJ1-2; D might be TRBD1 (5 bases). The V end lost 2 bases, the J end lost 4 bases, and 9 bases lay between the germline ends. The germline V gene has CDR1 SGHNT and CDR2 YYREEE (reference sequence). The CDR3 runs to 13 residues.

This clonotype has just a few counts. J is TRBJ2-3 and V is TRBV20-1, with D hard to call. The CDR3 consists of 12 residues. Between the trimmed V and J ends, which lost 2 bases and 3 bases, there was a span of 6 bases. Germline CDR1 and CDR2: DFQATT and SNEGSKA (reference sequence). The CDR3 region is CSARTGTDTQYF. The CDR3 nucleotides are TGCAGTGCTAGAACCGGGACAGATACGCAGTATTTT.

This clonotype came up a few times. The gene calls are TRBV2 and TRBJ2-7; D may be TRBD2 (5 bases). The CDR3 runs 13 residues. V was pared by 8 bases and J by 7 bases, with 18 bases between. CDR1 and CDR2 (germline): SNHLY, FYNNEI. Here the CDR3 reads CASVRGRRREQYF. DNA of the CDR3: TGTGCCAGCGTTCGAGGACGGCGGAGGGAGCAGTACTTC. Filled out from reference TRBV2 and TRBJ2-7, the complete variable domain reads EPEVTQTPSHQVTQMGQEVILRCVPISNHLYFYWYRQILGQKVEFLVSFYNNEISEKSEIFDDQFSVERPDGSNFTLKIRSTKLEDSAMYFCASVRGRRREQYFGPGTRLTVT.

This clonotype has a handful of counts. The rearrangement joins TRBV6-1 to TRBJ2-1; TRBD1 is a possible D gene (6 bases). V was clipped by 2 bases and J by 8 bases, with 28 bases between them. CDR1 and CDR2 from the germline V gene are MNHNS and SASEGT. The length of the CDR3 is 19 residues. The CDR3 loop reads CASSERSFPGTLGIDEQFF. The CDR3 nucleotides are TGTGCCAGCAGTGAACGATCCTTTCCCGGGACACTGGGGATCGATGAGCAGTTCTTC.

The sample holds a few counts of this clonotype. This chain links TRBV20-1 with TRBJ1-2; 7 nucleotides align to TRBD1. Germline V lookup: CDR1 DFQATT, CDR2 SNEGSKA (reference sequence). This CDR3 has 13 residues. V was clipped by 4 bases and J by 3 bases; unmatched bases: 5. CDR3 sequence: CSAMRDRHYGYTF. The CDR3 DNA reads TGCAGTGCTATGAGGGACAGACACTATGGCTACACCTTC.

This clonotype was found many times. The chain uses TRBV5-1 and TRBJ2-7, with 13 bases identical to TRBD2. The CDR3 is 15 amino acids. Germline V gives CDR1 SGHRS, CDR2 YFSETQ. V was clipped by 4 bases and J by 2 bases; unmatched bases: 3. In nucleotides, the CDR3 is TGCGCCAGCAGCCCCGGGACTAGCGGGACCTACGAGCAGTACTTC. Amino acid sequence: CASSPGTSGTYEQYF.

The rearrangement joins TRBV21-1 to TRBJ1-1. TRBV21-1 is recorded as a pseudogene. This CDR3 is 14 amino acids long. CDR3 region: CASSKAKGRTEAFF. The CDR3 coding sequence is TGTGCCAGCAGCAAAGCGAAAGGACGGACTGAAGCTTTCTTT.

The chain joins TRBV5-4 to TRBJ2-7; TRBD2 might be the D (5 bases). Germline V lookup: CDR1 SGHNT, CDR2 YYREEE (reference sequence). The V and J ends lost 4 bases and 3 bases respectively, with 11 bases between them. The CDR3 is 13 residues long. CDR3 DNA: TGTGCCAGCAGCCGGTCCGGGGTCTACGAGCAGTACTTC. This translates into CASSRSGVYEQYF.

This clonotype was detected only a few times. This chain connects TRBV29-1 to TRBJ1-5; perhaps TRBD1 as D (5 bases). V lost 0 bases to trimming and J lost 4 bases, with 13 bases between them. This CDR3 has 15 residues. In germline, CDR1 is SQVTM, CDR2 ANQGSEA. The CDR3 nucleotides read TGCAGCGTTGAAGAGAGCAGGGTAGGGAATCAGCCCCAGCATTTT. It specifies CSVEESRVGNQPQHF.

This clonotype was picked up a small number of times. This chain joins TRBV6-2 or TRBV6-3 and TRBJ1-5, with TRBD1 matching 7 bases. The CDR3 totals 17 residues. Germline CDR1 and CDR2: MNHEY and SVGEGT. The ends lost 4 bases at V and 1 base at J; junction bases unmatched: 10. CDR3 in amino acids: CASSLRRGTVSNQPQHF. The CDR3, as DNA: TGTGCCAGCAGTTTACGAAGGGGGACAGTCAGCAATCAGCCCCAGCATTTT.

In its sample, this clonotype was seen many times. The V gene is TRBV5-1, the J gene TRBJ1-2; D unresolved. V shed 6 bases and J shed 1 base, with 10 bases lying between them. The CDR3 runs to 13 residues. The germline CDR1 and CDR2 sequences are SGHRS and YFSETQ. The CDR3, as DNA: TGCGCCAGCACCCCAACGCTTAACTATGGCTACACCTTC. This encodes CASTPTLNYGYTF.

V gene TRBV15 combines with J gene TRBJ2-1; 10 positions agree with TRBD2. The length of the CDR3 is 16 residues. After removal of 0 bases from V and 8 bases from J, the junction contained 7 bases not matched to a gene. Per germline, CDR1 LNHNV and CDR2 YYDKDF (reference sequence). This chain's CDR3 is CATSRDSLAGAYEQFF. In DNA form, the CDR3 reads TGTGCCACCAGCAGAGATTCCCTAGCGGGAGCTTATGAGCAGTTCTTC. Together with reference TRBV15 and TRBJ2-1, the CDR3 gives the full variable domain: DAMVIQNPRYQVTQFGKPVTLSCSQTLNHNVMYWYQQKSSQAPKLLFHYYDKDFNNEADTPDNFQSRRPNTSFCFLDIRSPGLGDTAMYLCATSRDSLAGAYEQFFGPGTRLTVL.

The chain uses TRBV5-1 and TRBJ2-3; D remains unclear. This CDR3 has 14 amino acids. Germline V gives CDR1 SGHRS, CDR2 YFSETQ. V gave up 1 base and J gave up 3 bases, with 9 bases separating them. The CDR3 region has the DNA TGCGCCAGCAGCTTGTGGGCTGAAACAGATACGCAGTATTTT. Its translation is CASSLWAETDTQYF. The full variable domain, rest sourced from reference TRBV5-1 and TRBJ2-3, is KAGVTQTPRYLIKTRGQQVTLSCSPISGHRSVSWYQQTPGQGLQFLFEYFSETQRNKGNFPGRFSGRQFSNSRSEMNVSTLELGDSALYLCASSLWAETDTQYFGPGTRLTVL.

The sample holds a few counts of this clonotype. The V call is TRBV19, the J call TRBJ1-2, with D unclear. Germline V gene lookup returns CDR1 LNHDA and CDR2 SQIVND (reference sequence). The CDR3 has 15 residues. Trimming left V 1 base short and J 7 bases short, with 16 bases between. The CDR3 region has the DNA TGTGCCAGTAGTATAGTCGGCCCGGCGGGCGGTGGCTACACCTTC. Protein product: CASSIVGPAGGGYTF.

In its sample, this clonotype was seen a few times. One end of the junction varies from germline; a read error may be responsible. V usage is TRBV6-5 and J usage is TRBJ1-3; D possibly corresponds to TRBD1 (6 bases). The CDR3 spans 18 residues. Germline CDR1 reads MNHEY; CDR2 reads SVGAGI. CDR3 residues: CASSYNPRGRVSENTIYF. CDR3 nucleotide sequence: TGTGCCAGCAGCTACAACCCACGGGGGCGAGTCTCTGAAAACACCATATATTTT.

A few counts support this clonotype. The CDR3 DNA reads TGTGCCAGCAGTTACCAGAATGAGCAGTTCTTC. As protein: CASSYQNEQFF. The chain recombines TRBV6-2 or TRBV6-3 with TRBJ2-1; D is unresolved. The CDR3 is 11 amino acids. From germline, CDR1 is MNHEY and CDR2 SVGEGT. V lost 2 bases and J 7 bases, leaving 3 bases between the germline ends.

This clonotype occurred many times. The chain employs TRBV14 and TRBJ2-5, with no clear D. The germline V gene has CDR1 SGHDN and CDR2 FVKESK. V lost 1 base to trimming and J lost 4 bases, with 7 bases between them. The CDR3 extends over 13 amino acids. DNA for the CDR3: TGTGCCAGCAGCCAAGGATTGGGAGAGACCCAGTACTTC. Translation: CASSQGLGETQYF.

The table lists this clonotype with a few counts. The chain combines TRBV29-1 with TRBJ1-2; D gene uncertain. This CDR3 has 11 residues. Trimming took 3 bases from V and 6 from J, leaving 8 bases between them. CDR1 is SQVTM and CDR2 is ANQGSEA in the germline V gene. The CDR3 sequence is CSVDKGHGYTF. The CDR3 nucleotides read TGCAGCGTTGATAAGGGCCATGGCTACACCTTC.

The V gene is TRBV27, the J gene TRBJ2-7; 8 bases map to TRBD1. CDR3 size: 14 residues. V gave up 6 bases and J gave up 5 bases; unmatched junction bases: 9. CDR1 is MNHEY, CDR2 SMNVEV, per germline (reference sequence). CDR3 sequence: CASRPGTGGHEQYF. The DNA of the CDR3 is TGTGCCAGCAGGCCCGGGACAGGTGGTCACGAGCAGTACTTC.

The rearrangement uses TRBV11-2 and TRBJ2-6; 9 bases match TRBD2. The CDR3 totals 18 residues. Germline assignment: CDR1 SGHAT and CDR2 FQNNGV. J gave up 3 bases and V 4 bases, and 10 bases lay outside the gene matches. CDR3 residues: CASSSRIVAGDGANVLTF. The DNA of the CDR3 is TGTGCCAGCAGCTCCCGGATAGTAGCGGGAGATGGGGCCAACGTCCTGACTTTC.